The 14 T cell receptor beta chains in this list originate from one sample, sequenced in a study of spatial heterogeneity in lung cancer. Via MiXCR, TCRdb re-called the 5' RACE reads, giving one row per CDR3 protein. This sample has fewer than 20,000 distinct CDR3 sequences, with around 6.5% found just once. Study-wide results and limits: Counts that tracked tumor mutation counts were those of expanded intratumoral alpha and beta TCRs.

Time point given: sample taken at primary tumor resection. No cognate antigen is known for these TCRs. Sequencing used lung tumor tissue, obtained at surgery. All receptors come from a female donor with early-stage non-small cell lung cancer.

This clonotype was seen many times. The CDR3 bases are TGTGCCAGCTCACCCCCCGGGCCCCAAGAGACCCAGTACTTC. Translated: CASSPPGPQETQYF. The V call is TRBV18, the J call TRBJ2-5; no definite D call. The CDR3 runs 14 residues. Deletions cut 3 bases from V and 1 base from J, with 9 bases between. The germline V gene encodes CDR1 KGHSH and CDR2 LQKENI.

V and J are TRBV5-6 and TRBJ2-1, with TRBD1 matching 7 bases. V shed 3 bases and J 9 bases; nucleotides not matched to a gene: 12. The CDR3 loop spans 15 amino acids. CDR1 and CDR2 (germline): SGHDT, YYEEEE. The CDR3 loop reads CASSYRQGTFAEQFF. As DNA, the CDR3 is TGTGCCAGCAGCTACCGACAGGGAACCTTCGCTGAGCAGTTCTTC.

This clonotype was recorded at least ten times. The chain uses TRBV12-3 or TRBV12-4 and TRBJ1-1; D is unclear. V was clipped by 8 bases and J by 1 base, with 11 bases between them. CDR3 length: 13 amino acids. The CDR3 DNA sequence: TGTGCCAGCTTCGTCCCAGGGAACACTGAAGCTTTCTTT. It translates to CASFVPGNTEAFF.

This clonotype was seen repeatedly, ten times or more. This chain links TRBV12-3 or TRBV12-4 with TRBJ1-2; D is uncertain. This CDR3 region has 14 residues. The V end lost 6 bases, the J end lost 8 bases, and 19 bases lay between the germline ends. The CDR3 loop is CASSRTSRVGGYTF. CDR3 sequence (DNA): TGTGCCAGCAGCCGGACGTCCCGGGTGGGGGGCTACACCTTC.

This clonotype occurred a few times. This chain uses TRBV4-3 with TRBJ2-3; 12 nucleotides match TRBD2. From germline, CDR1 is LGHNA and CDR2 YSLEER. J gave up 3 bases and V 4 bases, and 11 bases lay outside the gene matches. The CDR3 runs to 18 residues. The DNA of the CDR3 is TGCGCCAGCAGCCCCCCCGGACTAGCGGGGAAGAATACAGATACGCAGTATTTT. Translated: CASSPPGLAGKNTDTQYF.

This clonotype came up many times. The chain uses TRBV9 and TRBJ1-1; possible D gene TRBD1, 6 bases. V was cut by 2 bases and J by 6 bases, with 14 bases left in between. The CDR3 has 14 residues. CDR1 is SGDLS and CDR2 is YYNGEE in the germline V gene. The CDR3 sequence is CASSVEQGLAEAFF. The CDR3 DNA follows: TGTGCCAGCAGCGTGGAACAGGGCCTGGCTGAAGCTTTCTTT. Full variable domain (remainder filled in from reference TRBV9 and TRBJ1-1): DSGVTQTPKHLITATGQRVTLRCSPRSGDLSVYWYQQSLDQGLQFLIQYYNGEERAKGNILERFSAQQFPDLHSELNLSSLELGDSALYFCASSVEQGLAEAFFGQGTRLTVV.

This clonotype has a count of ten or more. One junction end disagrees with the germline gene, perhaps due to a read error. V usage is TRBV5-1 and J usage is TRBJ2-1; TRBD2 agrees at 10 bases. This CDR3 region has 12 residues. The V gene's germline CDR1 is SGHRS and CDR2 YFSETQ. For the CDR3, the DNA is TGCGCCAGCAGCTTGGAAGCGGGGGGGCCGATCTTC. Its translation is CASSLEAGGPIF.

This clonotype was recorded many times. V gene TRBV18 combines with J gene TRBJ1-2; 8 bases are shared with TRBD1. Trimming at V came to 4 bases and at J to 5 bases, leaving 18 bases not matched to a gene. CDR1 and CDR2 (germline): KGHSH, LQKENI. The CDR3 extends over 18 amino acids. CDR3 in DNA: TGTGCCAGCTCACGCCCGGGACAGGAGGGGGCGTTTAGGTATGGCTACACCTTC. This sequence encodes CASSRPGQEGAFRYGYTF.

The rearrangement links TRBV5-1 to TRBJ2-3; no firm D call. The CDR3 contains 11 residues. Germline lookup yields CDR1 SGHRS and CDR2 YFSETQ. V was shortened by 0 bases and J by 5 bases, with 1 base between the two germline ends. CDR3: CASSLEDTQYF. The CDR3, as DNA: TGCGCCAGCAGCTTGGAAGATACGCAGTATTTT.

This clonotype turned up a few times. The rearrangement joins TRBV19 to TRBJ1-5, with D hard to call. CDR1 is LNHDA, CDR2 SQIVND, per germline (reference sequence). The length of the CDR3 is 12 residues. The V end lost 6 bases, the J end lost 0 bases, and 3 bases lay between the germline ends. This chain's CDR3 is CASSFSNQPQHF. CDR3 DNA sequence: TGTGCCAGTAGCTTTAGCAATCAGCCCCAGCATTTT.

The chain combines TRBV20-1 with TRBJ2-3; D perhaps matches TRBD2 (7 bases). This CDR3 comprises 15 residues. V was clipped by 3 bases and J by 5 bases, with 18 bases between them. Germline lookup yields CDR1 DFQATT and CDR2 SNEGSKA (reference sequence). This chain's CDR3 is CSARLSAGAGDTQYF. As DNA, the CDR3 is TGCAGTGCTAGGTTGTCGGCGGGGGCAGGAGATACGCAGTATTTT.

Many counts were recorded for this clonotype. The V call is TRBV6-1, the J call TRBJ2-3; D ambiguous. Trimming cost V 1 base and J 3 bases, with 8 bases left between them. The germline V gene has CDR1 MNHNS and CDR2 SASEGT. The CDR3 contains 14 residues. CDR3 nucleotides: TGTGCCAGCAGTGAAGGGAGTATGACAGATACGCAGTATTTT. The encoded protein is CASSEGSMTDTQYF.

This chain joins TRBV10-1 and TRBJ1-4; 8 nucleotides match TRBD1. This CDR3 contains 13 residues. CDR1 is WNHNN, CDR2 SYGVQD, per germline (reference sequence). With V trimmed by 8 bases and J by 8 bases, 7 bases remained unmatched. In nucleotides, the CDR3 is TGCGCCAGCGGTACCCCAGGGGGCGAAAAACTGTTTTTT. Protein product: CASGTPGGEKLFF.

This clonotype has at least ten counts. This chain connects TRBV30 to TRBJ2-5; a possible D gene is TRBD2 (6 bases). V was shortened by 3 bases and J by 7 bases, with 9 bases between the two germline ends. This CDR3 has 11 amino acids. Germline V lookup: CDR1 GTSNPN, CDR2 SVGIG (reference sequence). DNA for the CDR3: TGTGCCTGGAGAGCCGGGGGGACCCAGTACTTC. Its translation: CAWRAGGTQYF.